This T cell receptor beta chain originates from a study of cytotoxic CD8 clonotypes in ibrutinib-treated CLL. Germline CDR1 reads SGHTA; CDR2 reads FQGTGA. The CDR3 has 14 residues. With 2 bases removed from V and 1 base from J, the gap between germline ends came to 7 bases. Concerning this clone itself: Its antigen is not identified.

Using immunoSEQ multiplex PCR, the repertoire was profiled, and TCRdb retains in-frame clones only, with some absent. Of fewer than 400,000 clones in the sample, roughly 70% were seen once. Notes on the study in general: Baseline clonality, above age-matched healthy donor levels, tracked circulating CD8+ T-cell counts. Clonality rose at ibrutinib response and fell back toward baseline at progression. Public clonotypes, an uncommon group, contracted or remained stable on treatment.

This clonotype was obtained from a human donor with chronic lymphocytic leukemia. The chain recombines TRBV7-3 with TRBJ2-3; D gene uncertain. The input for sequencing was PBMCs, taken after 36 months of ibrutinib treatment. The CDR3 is CASSLGSRTDTQYF. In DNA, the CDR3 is TGTGCCAGCAGCTTAGGCAGCCGCACAGATACGCAGTATTTT.